Sequencing of this T cell receptor (beta chain) was carried out in a study of shared clonotypes between healthy human individuals. Notes on the study in general: Among donors, clonotype sharing was expected to be affected by sequencing depth. Incomplete sequencing of sorted subsets was indicated by rarefaction despite large depth. Blood was the sole source, and tissue repertoires probably differ.

Partitioning of CD4+ cells yielded a CD45RA+ naive subset and a CD45RA-negative memory subset. Germline V CDR1 and CDR2: SNHLY, FYNNEI. The CDR3 runs 12 residues. Trimming removed 7 bases at V and 2 bases at J, with 9 bases between. Turning to this clone: Its antigen is not known.

The repertoire was sequenced with immunoSEQ multiplex PCR; TCRdb's copy has only in-frame clones and lacks some. The data hold approximately 2.3 million clones, with 85% to 95% observed a single time. The sequence derives from a man between 18 and 29 years old in good health. Some clones in this sample may be carry-over from other donors' samples. This chain joins TRBV2 and TRBJ2-7; no reliable D call. The specimen sequenced was naive CD4+ T cells from PBMCs. Described subset: CD45RA+ positively selected. The CDR3, as DNA: TGTGCCAGCAAGGGCGGCACCTACGAGCAGTACTTC. This sequence encodes CASKGGTYEQYF.